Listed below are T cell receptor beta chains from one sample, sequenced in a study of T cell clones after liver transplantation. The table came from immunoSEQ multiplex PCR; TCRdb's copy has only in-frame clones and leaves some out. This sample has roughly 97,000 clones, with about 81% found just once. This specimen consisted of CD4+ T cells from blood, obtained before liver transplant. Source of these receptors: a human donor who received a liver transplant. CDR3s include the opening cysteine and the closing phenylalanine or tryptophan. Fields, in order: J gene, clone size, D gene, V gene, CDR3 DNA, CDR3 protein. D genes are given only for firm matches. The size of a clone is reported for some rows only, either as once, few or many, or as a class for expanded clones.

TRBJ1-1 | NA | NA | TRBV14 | TGTGCCAGCAGCCAAGACCACGAGTTGACTGAAGCTTTCTTT | CASSQDHELTEAFF
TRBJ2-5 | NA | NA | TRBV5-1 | TGCGCCAGCAGCTTGGCGGGGCATACTCAAGAGACCCAGTACTTC | CASSLAGHTQETQYF
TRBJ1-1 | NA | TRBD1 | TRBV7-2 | TGTGCCAGCAGCGCCACAGGGGGGAACACTGAAGCTTTCTTT | CASSATGGNTEAFF
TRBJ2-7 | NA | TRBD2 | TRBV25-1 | TGTGCCAGCAGAGCGGGAGCAAACTACGAGCAGTACTTC | CASRAGANYEQYF
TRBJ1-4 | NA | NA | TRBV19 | TGTGCCAGTGGGTCACAGGGAACTGAACTGTTTTTT | CASGSQGTELFF
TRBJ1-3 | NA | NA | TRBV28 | TGTGCCAGCAGCTGGACCGGCTCTGGAAACACCATATATTTT | CASSWTGSGNTIYF
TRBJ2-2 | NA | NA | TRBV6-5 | TGTGCCAGCAGCCGAGGGCGGGAGAACACCGGGGAGCTGTTTTTT | CASSRGRENTGELFF
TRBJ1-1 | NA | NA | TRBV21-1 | TGTGCCAGCAGAAAGAGGGGCACTGAAGCTTTCTTT | CASRKRGTEAFF
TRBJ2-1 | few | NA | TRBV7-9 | TGTGCCAGCAGCTCGGACGGGAATGAGCAGTTCTTC | CASSSDGNEQFF
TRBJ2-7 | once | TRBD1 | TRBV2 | TGTGCCAGCAGGTCCCGAACGGGACAGGGGTCCTACGAGCAGTACTTC | CASRSRTGQGSYEQYF
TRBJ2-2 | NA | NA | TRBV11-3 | TGTGCCAGCAGCTTAAGGGCTAGTCCCGGGGAGCTGTTTTTT | CASSLRASPGELFF
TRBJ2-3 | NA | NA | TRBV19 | TGTGCCACCTCTCCTCTGGCTGGGGGAAACACGTATTTT | CATSPLAGGNTYF
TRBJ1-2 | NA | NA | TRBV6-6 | TGTGCCAGCAGTTACGAGGACTATGGCTACACCTTC | CASSYEDYGYTF
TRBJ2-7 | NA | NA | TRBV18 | TGTGCCAGCTCACCACCCGGGAGCCACGAGCAGTACTTC | CASSPPGSHEQYF
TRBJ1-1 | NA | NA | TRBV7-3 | TGTGCCAGCAGCAAGAGGTCGGCCACTGAAGCTTTCTTT | CASSKRSATEAFF
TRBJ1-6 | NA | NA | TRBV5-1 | TGCGCCAGCAGCTTGCTAGGGAATGATTCACCCCTCCACTTT | CASSLLGNDSPLHF
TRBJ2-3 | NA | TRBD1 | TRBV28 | TGTGCCAGCACCTATACCGGGACAGGGACAGATACGCAGTATTTT | CASTYTGTGTDTQYF
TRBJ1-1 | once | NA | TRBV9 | TGTGCCAGCAGCTCGGGGTACGGAGGAGCTTTCTTT | CASSSGYGGAFF
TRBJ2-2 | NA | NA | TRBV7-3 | TGTGCCAGCAGCTTAATGGCAGCTGGAACCGGGGAGCTGTTTTTT | CASSLMAAGTGELFF
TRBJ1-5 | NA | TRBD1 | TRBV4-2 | TGTGCCAGCAGCCAAGATTACGCAGGGGGCTACCTCAATCAGCCCCAGCATTTT | CASSQDYAGGYLNQPQHF
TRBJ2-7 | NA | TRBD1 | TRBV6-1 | TGTGCCAGTAGGACAGGGACGACCTACGAGCAGTACTTC | CASRTGTTYEQYF
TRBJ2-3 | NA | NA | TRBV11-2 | TGTGCCAGCAGCTCCCCGCTGGGGGCCGGGGATACGCAGTATTTT | CASSSPLGAGDTQYF
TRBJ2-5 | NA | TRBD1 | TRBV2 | TGTGCCAGCAGTGGGACAGGGGGATCTAAGTACTTC | CASSGTGGSKYF
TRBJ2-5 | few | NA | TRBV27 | TGTGCCAGCAGTTATAAATTGGGGGGAGAGACCCAGTACTTC | CASSYKLGGETQYF
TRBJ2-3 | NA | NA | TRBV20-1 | TGCAGTGCTAGGGGGGAAGATACGCAGTATTTT | CSARGEDTQYF
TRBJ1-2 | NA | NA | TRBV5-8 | TGTGCCAGCAGCAAGCAGGTGGCCAACTATGGCTACACCTTC | CASSKQVANYGYTF
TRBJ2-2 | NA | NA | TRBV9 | TGTGCCAGCAGCGTAATTCCGAACACCGGGGAGCTGTTTTTT | CASSVIPNTGELFF
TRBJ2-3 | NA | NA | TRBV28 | TGTGCCAGCAGTTATTCCCGACAGAAAGCCACAGATACGCAGTATTTT | CASSYSRQKATDTQYF
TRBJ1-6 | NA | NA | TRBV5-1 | TGCGCCAGCAGCTTGAATGGGGCGTCCTATAATTCACCCCTCCACTTT | CASSLNGASYNSPLHF
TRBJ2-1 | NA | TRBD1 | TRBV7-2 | TGTGCCAGCAGCTCCCACCCTAGGACAGGGGACAATGAGCAGTTCTTC | CASSSHPRTGDNEQFF
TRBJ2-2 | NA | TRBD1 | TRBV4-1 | TGCGCCAGCAGCCAGGCGGACAGGGGCGCCGGGGAGCTGTTTTTT | CASSQADRGAGELFF
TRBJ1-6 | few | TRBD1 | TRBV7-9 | TGTGCCAGCAGCTTAGCTGGGACAGGGAGGCGATCACCCCTCCACTTT | CASSLAGTGRRSPLHF
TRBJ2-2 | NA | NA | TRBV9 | TGTGCCAGCAGCGGACTATTCACCGGGGAGCTGTTTTTT | CASSGLFTGELFF
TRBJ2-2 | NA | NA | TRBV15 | TGTGCCACCAGCAGTGGGGACTCGTTTACCGGGGAGCTGTTTTTT | CATSSGDSFTGELFF
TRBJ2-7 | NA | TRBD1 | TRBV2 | TGTGCCAGCAGTCTGTCAGGGGGACCCTACGAGCAGTACTTC | CASSLSGGPYEQYF
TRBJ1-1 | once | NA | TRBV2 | TGTGCCGGGGCTCAGCAGGGGCAGAACACTGAAGCTTTCTTT | CAGAQQGQNTEAFF
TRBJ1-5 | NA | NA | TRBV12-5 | TGTGCTAGTGGTTGGAGGGAAACGGATCAGCCCCAGCATTTT | CASGWRETDQPQHF
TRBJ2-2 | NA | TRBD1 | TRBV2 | TGTGCCAGCAGGGTCGACAGGGGGAACACCGGGGAGCTGTTTTTT | CASRVDRGNTGELFF
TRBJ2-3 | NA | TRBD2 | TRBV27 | TGTGCCAGCAGTTTAGGCGGGAGCCTCGGCCAGGATACGCAGTATTTT | CASSLGGSLGQDTQYF
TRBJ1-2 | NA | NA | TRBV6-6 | TGTGCCAGCAGCTACCTTCTGGCAGGGCCTTATGGCTACACCTTC | CASSYLLAGPYGYTF
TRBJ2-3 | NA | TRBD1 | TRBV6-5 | TGTGCCAGCAGACAGGGGGTGTCAGATACGCAGTATTTT | CASRQGVSDTQYF
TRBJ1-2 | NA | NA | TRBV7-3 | TGTGCCAGCAGCCCGTTGACCCCAGCTAACTATGGCTACACCTTC | CASSPLTPANYGYTF
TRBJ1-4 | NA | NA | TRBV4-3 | TGCGCCAGCAGCCCTCTTAATGGGGTTACTAATGAAAAACTGTTTTTT | CASSPLNGVTNEKLFF
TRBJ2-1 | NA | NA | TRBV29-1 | TGCAGCGTTGTACGGGAATCCTACAATGAGCAGTTCTTC | CSVVRESYNEQFF